These T cell receptor beta chains were read from a single sample in a study of blood T cell repertoires in COVID-19. Measured with immunoSEQ multiplex PCR; TCRdb has only the in-frame clones, and not every one. The table shows about 260,000 clones, with approximately 90% occurring only once. The sample consisted of PBMCs or T cells enriched from blood (not recorded which). Receptors were obtained from a man between 40 and 49 years old who had been exposed to COVID-19. Each CDR3 is given with its conserved first and last residue. The D gene is left open where the match is weak. Some rows mark clone size as missing; the rest say once, few, many or name a class of expanded clone.

j_call	d_call	v_call	clone_size	cdr3_nt	cdr3_aa
TRBJ1-5	TRBD1	TRBV28	NA	TGTGCCAGTGTGGACAGGGGCTCCAGTAATCAGCCCCAGCATTTT	CASVDRGSSNQPQHF
TRBJ1-1	NA	TRBV6-5	once	TGTGCCAGCAGTTACGAGAGGAGGCTAGAAGCTTTCTTT	CASSYERRLEAFF
TRBJ2-5	TRBD2	TRBV11-3	NA	TGTGCCAGCAGCTCCCAGCGGGAGTCACCGGGCCAGGAGACCCAGTACTTC	CASSSQRESPGQETQYF
TRBJ1-1	NA	TRBV28	NA	TGTGCCACCGATGGGACAGAAGCTTTCTTT	CATDGTEAFF
TRBJ2-1	TRBD2	TRBV10-3	NA	TGTGCCATCGTTTCGACTAGCGGGAGTGGGTACAATGAGCAGTTCTTC	CAIVSTSGSGYNEQFF
TRBJ2-5	NA	TRBV6-2/TRBV6-3	NA	TGTGCCAGCAGCCTACTAGAGGAGACCCAGTACTTC	CASSLLEETQYF
TRBJ2-5	NA	TRBV28	NA	TGTGCCAGCAGTTTAGTCGGGGGGCCTGCATTTAAAGGAGAGACCCAGTACTTC	CASSLVGGPAFKGETQYF
TRBJ1-6	TRBD1	TRBV9	once	TGTGCCAGCAGCGTAGGGACAGGCTATAATTCACCCCTCCACTTT	CASSVGTGYNSPLHF
TRBJ2-3	TRBD1	TRBV5-1	NA	TGCGCCAGCAGCCTTACAGGACAGGGGGTGACAGATACGCAGTATTTT	CASSLTGQGVTDTQYF
TRBJ2-1	TRBD2	TRBV4-2	NA	TGTGCCAGCAGCCAAGAATGGACTAGCGGGTTTTCGGAGCAGTTCTTC	CASSQEWTSGFSEQFF
TRBJ1-5	TRBD1	TRBV30	NA	TGTGCCTGGACCCCGGGACAGAATCTCAATCAGCCCCAGCATTTT	CAWTPGQNLNQPQHF
TRBJ2-2	NA	TRBV4-2	NA	TGTGCCAGCAGCCAAGAAACGGGGACGAACACCGGGGAGCTGTTTTTT	CASSQETGTNTGELFF
TRBJ1-5	NA	TRBV28	NA	TGTGCCAGCAGTTCCCCCGGAGCCGGGAATCAGCCCCAGCATTTT	CASSSPGAGNQPQHF
TRBJ2-3	TRBD2	TRBV5-1	NA	TGCGCCAGCAGCACCGGGACTAGCGGGAGAAGCGCAGATACGCAGTATTTT	CASSTGTSGRSADTQYF
TRBJ2-2	TRBD1	TRBV2	NA	TGTGCCAGCCGCTCTGGGACAGGGGCCGGGGAGCTGTTTTTT	CASRSGTGAGELFF
TRBJ1-4	NA	TRBV10-3	once	TGTGCCATCCCCTTCTCGACGACACGCGAATTTGTTGCAACTAATGAAAAACTGTTTTTT	CAIPFSTTREFVATNEKLFF
TRBJ2-1	TRBD2	TRBV19	NA	TGTGCCAGTAGACTCGGGACTAGCGGGTACAATGAGCAGTTCTTC	CASRLGTSGYNEQFF
TRBJ2-7	TRBD1	TRBV11-1	NA	TGTGCCAGCAGCTTGACGGACAGGGGTATCTACGAGCAGTACTTC	CASSLTDRGIYEQYF
TRBJ2-1	NA	TRBV27	NA	TGTGCCAGCACCCCAGGGTACCCGATGAAAGATGAGCAGTTCTTC	CASTPGYPMKDEQFF
TRBJ2-3	NA	TRBV11-3	once	TGTGCCAGCAGCTTAGAGGGCAACACAGATACGCAGTATTTT	CASSLEGNTDTQYF
TRBJ2-1	TRBD2	TRBV3-1/TRBV3-2	NA	TGTGCCAGCAAGGGACTAGCGGACAATGAGCAGTTCTTC	CASKGLADNEQFF
TRBJ1-5	NA	TRBV12-5	NA	TGTGCTAGTGGTTTGTATGCAGGTCCCCTTAGCAATCAGCCCCAGCATTTT	CASGLYAGPLSNQPQHF
TRBJ1-2	TRBD1	TRBV15	NA	TGTGCCACCGGGACAGGAATTAACTATGGCTACACCTTC	CATGTGINYGYTF
TRBJ2-3	NA	TRBV12-3/TRBV12-4	NA	TGTGCCAGCACCCCCTTTCCCACAGATACGCAGTATTTT	CASTPFPTDTQYF
TRBJ2-3	NA	TRBV15	NA	TGTGCCACCAGCAGAGAGGCAGGGGAAGATACGCAGTATTTT	CATSREAGEDTQYF
TRBJ2-1	NA	TRBV5-1	NA	TGCGCCAGCAGCTCTACCGACTGGTACAATGAGCAGTTCTTC	CASSSTDWYNEQFF
TRBJ1-4	NA	TRBV7-2	NA	TGTGCCAGCAGCTTAACATCGGGGGGAACTAATGAAAAACTGTTTTTT	CASSLTSGGTNEKLFF
TRBJ2-1	NA	TRBV24-1	NA	TGTGCCACCAGTGATTCAACGGTGCACTCCTACAATGAGCAGTTCTTC	CATSDSTVHSYNEQFF
TRBJ1-1	NA	TRBV11-2	NA	TGTGCCAGCAGCTACACAGGGATAGGGTACACTGAAGCTTTCTTT	CASSYTGIGYTEAFF
TRBJ2-5	TRBD1	TRBV13	NA	TGTGCCAGCAGCAGGACAGGGTACCAAGAGACCCAGTACTTC	CASSRTGYQETQYF